This entry is about one TCR beta chain. The data derive from a study of siplizumab effects on memory and regulatory T cells. Data came from immunoSEQ multiplex PCR; TCRdb stores just in-frame clones and leaves some out. In the table there are 85,000 to 90,000 clones, around 89% of which are singletons. CDR1 and CDR2 (germline): SGHRS, YFSETQ. The CDR3 length is 14 residues. V lost 2 bases and J lost 0, with 6 bases in between. The specimen sequenced was CD4+ T cells sorted from blood. The V and J genes are TRBV5-1 and TRBJ1-3; no firm D call. The sequence derives from a human donor in good health. CDR3 residues: CASSFAGSGNTIYF. In DNA form, the CDR3 reads TGCGCCAGCAGCTTTGCAGGCTCTGGAAACACCATATATTTT.